This is a list of T cell receptor beta chains from one sample in a study of OX40 agonist ivuxolimab in advanced cancers. Assay: immunoSEQ multiplex PCR; the TCRdb copy retains only in-frame clones and omits some. This repertoire shows 50,000 to 85,000 clones, around 90% found once; its top ten account for approximately 2%. The starting material was CD4+ or CD8+ T cells sorted from blood, obtained in a trial of the OX40 agonist ivuxolimab. The receptors here all came from an adult with an advanced solid tumor such as melanoma, head and neck, liver or kidney cancer. Both conserved end residues are part of each CDR3. A D gene is named only where the DNA matches it firmly. Clone size is shown for a subset of rows, as once, few, many or a class of expanded clone.

clone size	V gene	D gene	CDR3 length	J gene	CDR3 protein	CDR3 DNA
NA	TRBV9	NA	14	TRBJ2-1	CASSVPLADNEQFF	TGTGCCAGCAGCGTACCACTAGCAGACAATGAGCAGTTCTTC
NA	TRBV6-1	NA	14	TRBJ2-7	CASTKPGGVGEQYF	TGTGCCAGCACCAAACCCGGAGGGGTGGGGGAGCAGTACTTC
NA	TRBV6-1	NA	10	TRBJ2-7	CASSEDEQYF	TGTGCCAGCAGTGAAGACGAGCAGTACTTC
once	TRBV7-3	TRBD2	15	TRBJ2-1	CASSKTSGIDDEQFF	TGTGCCAGCAGCAAGACTAGCGGGATTGACGATGAGCAGTTCTTC
NA	TRBV5-6	NA	15	TRBJ2-5	CASSSRSLGGETQYF	TGTGCCAGCAGCTCGCGGTCCCTCGGCGGGGAGACCCAGTACTTC
NA	TRBV5-1	TRBD1	15	TRBJ1-2	CASSLGQGVDYGYTF	TGCGCCAGCAGCTTGGGACAGGGGGTTGACTATGGCTACACCTTC
once	TRBV7-9	NA	13	TRBJ2-1	CASSHRATDEQFF	TGTGCCAGCAGCCACAGGGCGACGGATGAGCAGTTCTTC
NA	TRBV6-5	NA	15	TRBJ2-1	CASIGTPPTNNEQFF	TGTGCCAGCATCGGGACTCCCCCCACGAACAATGAGCAGTTCTTC
NA	TRBV7-2	NA	14	TRBJ1-1	CASIKGRGFTEAFF	TGTGCCAGCATCAAGGGCAGGGGATTCACTGAAGCTTTCTTT
NA	TRBV10-3	TRBD1	15	TRBJ1-1	CAISGGTGTYTEAFF	TGTGCCATCAGTGGGGGGACAGGTACCTACACTGAAGCTTTCTTT
NA	TRBV2	TRBD2	16	TRBJ2-1	CASSTSGPSSYNEQFF	TGTGCCAGCAGTACTAGCGGGCCGAGCTCCTACAATGAGCAGTTCTTC
NA	TRBV19	NA	15	TRBJ2-7	CASSISGGASYEQYF	TGTGCCAGTAGTATCTCAGGGGGGGCCTCCTACGAGCAGTACTTC
NA	TRBV5-4	NA	15	TRBJ1-5	CASSTGPLGDQPQHF	TGTGCCAGCAGCACGGGCCCATTAGGGGATCAGCCCCAGCATTTT
few	TRBV5-6	NA	17	TRBJ2-6	CASVHRVLLSGANVLTF	TGTGCCAGCGTCCACAGGGTCCTTCTTTCTGGGGCCAACGTCCTGACTTTC
NA	TRBV6-1	TRBD2	13	TRBJ2-5	CASISGGAETQYF	TGTGCCAGCATCAGCGGGGGGGCAGAGACCCAGTACTTC
NA	TRBV19	NA	11	TRBJ1-5	CASSRAGPQHF	TGTGCCAGTAGCCGGGCGGGGCCCCAGCATTTT
NA	TRBV7-2	NA	15	TRBJ1-5	CASSLTAPGNQPQHF	TGTGCCAGCAGCTTAACGGCTCCCGGCAATCAGCCCCAGCATTTT
NA	TRBV19	NA	12	TRBJ2-1	CATDSRYNEQFF	TGTGCCACCGATAGCCGGTACAATGAGCAGTTCTTC
NA	TRBV18	NA	16	TRBJ1-6	CASSPENQGGNSPLHF	TGTGCCAGCTCACCCGAAAACCAGGGTGGTAATTCACCCCTCCACTTT
NA	TRBV6-1	NA	17	TRBJ2-2	CASSEAGAGLDTGELFF	TGTGCCAGCAGTGAAGCGGGGGCAGGGTTGGACACCGGGGAGCTGTTTTTT
NA	TRBV7-2	TRBD2	16	TRBJ2-1	CASSLNSPGAGAEQFF	TGTGCCAGCAGCTTAAATTCCCCGGGAGCGGGGGCTGAGCAGTTCTTC
NA	TRBV27	NA	16	TRBJ2-1	CASSPHDTAPYNEQFF	TGTGCCAGCAGTCCTCATGACACCGCGCCCTACAATGAGCAGTTCTTC
NA	TRBV7-2	NA	15	TRBJ1-2	CASSPARVANYGYTF	TGTGCCAGCAGCCCCGCCAGGGTCGCTAACTATGGCTACACCTTC
NA	TRBV28	NA	12	TRBJ1-2	CASSQTNYGYTF	TGTGCCAGCAGTCAGACAAACTATGGCTACACCTTC
NA	TRBV9	TRBD2	16	TRBJ2-3	CASSAGLAGGTDTQYF	TGTGCCAGCAGCGCAGGACTAGCGGGGGGCACAGATACGCAGTATTTT
few	TRBV5-5	NA	16	TRBJ1-2	CASSTADGLANYGYTF	TGTGCCAGCAGCACAGCGGACGGCTTAGCTAACTATGGCTACACCTTC
NA	TRBV4-3	NA	15	TRBJ1-6	CASSQQRTVGSPLHF	TGCGCCAGCAGCCAACAAAGGACCGTAGGTTCACCCCTCCACTTT
NA	TRBV7-2	NA	15	TRBJ2-7	CASSLESGARYEQYF	TGTGCCAGCAGCTTAGAATCAGGGGCCCGTTACGAGCAGTACTTC
NA	TRBV5-1	TRBD2	16	TRBJ2-3	CASSLSGGLATDTQYF	TGCGCCAGCAGCTTAAGCGGGGGGTTGGCTACAGATACGCAGTATTTT
NA	TRBV7-6	NA	15	TRBJ1-3	CASSLLEYSGNTIYF	TGTGCCAGCAGCTTACTGGAGTACTCTGGAAACACCATATATTTT
NA	TRBV10-1	NA	16	TRBJ1-4	CASKKWAGSTNEKLFF	TGCGCCAGTAAAAAGTGGGCAGGGTCAACTAATGAAAAACTGTTTTTT
NA	TRBV28	TRBD2	16	TRBJ2-5	CASSFFKREPRETQYF	TGTGCCAGCAGTTTCTTCAAGCGGGAGCCTCGAGAGACCCAGTACTTC
NA	TRBV6-1	NA	15	TRBJ1-2	CASSEALGSPYGYTF	TGTGCCAGCAGTGAAGCGCTAGGGTCGCCCTATGGCTACACCTTC
NA	TRBV2	NA	15	TRBJ1-6	CASSRTDPNNSPLHF	TGTGCCAGCAGTCGGACAGACCCTAATAATTCACCCCTCCACTTT
NA	TRBV30	NA	20	TRBJ1-5	CAWSDGGRVMEKGTDQPQHF	TGTGCCTGGAGTGACGGGGGCAGGGTTATGGAGAAGGGTACGGATCAGCCCCAGCATTTT
NA	TRBV6-5	NA	15	TRBJ2-2	CASSSGTTNTGELFF	TGTGCCAGCAGCTCCGGGACAACGAACACCGGGGAGCTGTTTTTT
NA	TRBV28	NA	15	TRBJ1-2	CASSHQTGAVGGYTF	TGTGCCAGCAGTCACCAAACAGGTGCCGTGGGTGGCTACACCTTC